Following are 20 T cell receptor beta chains from one sample sequenced in a study of blood T cell repertoires in COVID-19. Assay used: immunoSEQ multiplex PCR; TCRdb lists only in-frame clones, some missing. The sample yields hundreds of thousands of clones, around 85% seen once. Sequencing was performed on peripheral blood. The source of these receptors is a human donor in a cohort sampled during active COVID-19.

There are a few counts of this clone. The chain joins TRBV10-2 to TRBJ1-1, with D unresolved. The V end lost 6 bases, the J end lost 0 bases, and 11 bases lay between the germline ends. The CDR3 covers 14 residues. The germline gives CDR1 WSHSY, CDR2 SAAADI. The CDR3 spells CASSALVMNTEAFF. The DNA for the CDR3 is TGCGCCAGCAGCGCACTTGTAATGAACACTGAAGCTTTCTTT.

The gene calls are TRBV7-6 and TRBJ2-1, with 16 bases aligning to TRBD2. The CDR3 extends over 19 amino acids. The V gene end was trimmed by 5 bases and the J gene end by 7 bases; junction bases not matched to a gene: 14. Germline V gives CDR1 SGHVS, CDR2 FNYEAQ. The CDR3 loop reads CASSKMGLAGGKIFNEQFF. The CDR3 nucleotides are TGTGCCAGCAGCAAAATGGGACTAGCGGGGGGGAAAATATTTAATGAGCAGTTCTTC. Using reference TRBV7-6 and TRBJ2-1 for the parts outside the CDR3, the full variable domain is GAGVSQSPRYKVTKRGQDVALRCDPISGHVSLYWYRQALGQGPEFLTYFNYEAQQDKSGLPNDRFSAERPEGSISTLTIQRTEQRDSAMYRCASSKMGLAGGKIFNEQFFGPGTRLTVL.

The gene calls are TRBV4-2 and TRBJ2-7; 11 nucleotides line up with TRBD1. V was clipped by 4 bases and J by 1 base; unmatched bases: 6. The CDR3 is 16 amino acids. The V gene's germline CDR1 is LGHNA and CDR2 YNFKEQ. The CDR3 region has the DNA TGTGCCAGCAGCCCTCGTGGACAGGGGGCTTCCTACGAGCAGTACTTC. Amino acids: CASSPRGQGASYEQYF.

The rearrangement joins TRBV6-5 to TRBJ2-1; the match to TRBD1 covers 7 bases. The junction had 6 bases not matched to a gene; V was cut back by 1 base and J by 9 bases. This CDR3 has 14 amino acids. Germline-derived CDR1 and CDR2 are MNHEY and SVGAGI. The CDR3 sequence is CASSYYRQGGEQFF. CDR3 nucleotide sequence: TGTGCCAGCAGTTACTACCGACAGGGCGGTGAGCAGTTCTTC.

This clone has only one observation. The genes are TRBV29-1 and TRBJ1-3; tentatively, D is TRBD1 (6 bases). Germline CDR1 reads SQVTM; CDR2 reads ANQGSEA. The CDR3 runs to 13 residues. Deletions cut 6 bases from V and 3 bases from J, with 12 bases between. The CDR3 loop reads CSVWHRDGNTIYF. In DNA, the CDR3 is TGCAGCGTCTGGCACAGGGATGGAAACACCATATATTTT.

J is TRBJ2-5 and V is TRBV5-1; TRBD2 is a possible D gene (6 bases). The length of the CDR3 is 17 residues. The germline CDR1 and CDR2 sequences are SGHRS and YFSETQ. The V end lost 4 bases, the J end lost 0 bases, and 19 bases lay between the germline ends. CDR3 protein: CASSGTVAGHNQETQYF. As DNA, the CDR3 is TGCGCCAGCAGCGGTACCGTTGCGGGGCACAACCAAGAGACCCAGTACTTC.

V gene TRBV5-8 combines with J gene TRBJ1-6, with 9 bases matching TRBD1. With V trimmed by 5 bases and J by 3 bases, 6 bases remained unmatched. Germline lookup yields CDR1 SGHTS and CDR2 YDEGEE. This CDR3 contains 16 residues. The CDR3 loop reads CASRVPTGGYNSPLHF. CDR3 sequence (DNA): TGTGCCAGCAGGGTACCGACAGGGGGCTATAATTCACCCCTCCACTTT.

The V call is TRBV19, the J call TRBJ2-3, with 10 bases that match TRBD1. The V segment lost 5 bases and the J segment 5 bases; nucleotides outside the gene matches: 10. This CDR3 has 16 residues. Germline CDR1 is LNHDA and CDR2 is SQIVND (reference sequence). The CDR3 loop reads CASSRLGTGVEDTQYF. CDR3 nucleotide sequence: TGTGCCAGTAGTCGCCTCGGGACAGGGGTTGAAGATACGCAGTATTTT.

The V call is TRBV2, the J call TRBJ2-3, with 7 bases lining up with TRBD1. The length of the CDR3 is 17 residues. Unmatched junction bases numbered 11, after V lost 5 bases and J lost 0 bases. Germline V gene data show CDR1 as SNHLY and CDR2 as FYNNEI. CDR3 in DNA: TGTGCCAGCAGTCCGGGACAGCTTCTAATTAGCACAGATACGCAGTATTTT. Its protein is CASSPGQLLISTDTQYF.

This chain links TRBV9 with TRBJ2-7, with 9 bases fitting TRBD2. This CDR3 has 16 residues. With V trimmed by 0 bases and J by 4 bases, 8 bases remained unmatched. The germline CDR1 and CDR2 sequences are SGDLS and YYNGEE. CDR3 nucleotides: TGTGCCAGCAGCGTAGGGAGCGGGGGGTTCGATTACGAGCAGTACTTC. Translation: CASSVGSGGFDYEQYF.

This clone was counted between two and nine times. This chain connects TRBV24-1 to TRBJ2-2; a weak D match, TRBD1 (7 bases). The CDR3 has 14 amino acids. In germline, CDR1 is KGHDR, CDR2 SFDVKD. The V gene lost 2 bases and the J gene lost 13 bases, with 16 bases spanning the gap. The DNA for the CDR3 is TGTGCCACCAGTGATTCCGACAGGGACTTGTTGCTGTTTTTT. The encoded protein is CATSDSDRDLLLFF.

The V and J genes are TRBV5-6 and TRBJ1-5, with D perhaps matching TRBD1 (5 bases). The ends were cut back, 0 bases at V and 8 bases at J, with 15 bases in the middle. The CDR3 sequence is 15 residues long. Germline V CDR1 and CDR2: SGHDT, YYEEEE. CDR3 in amino acids: CASSLGIGVREPQHF. For the CDR3, the DNA is TGTGCCAGCAGCTTGGGTATAGGGGTTCGGGAGCCCCAGCATTTT.

The genes are TRBV19 and TRBJ1-2; no firm D call. The V gene lost 0 bases and the J gene lost 8 bases, with 10 bases spanning the gap. This CDR3 region has 13 residues. Germline CDR1 is LNHDA and CDR2 is SQIVND (reference sequence). The CDR3 spells CASSIDLLRGYTF. DNA of the CDR3: TGTGCCAGTAGTATAGACTTACTTCGGGGCTACACCTTC.

The chain links TRBV5-1 to TRBJ1-2, with D possibly matching TRBD1 (5 bases). Germline-derived CDR1 and CDR2 are SGHRS and YFSETQ. V lost 4 bases to trimming and J lost 2 bases, with 12 bases between them. This CDR3 contains 14 residues. CDR3 nucleotides: TGCGCCAGCAGCCACGGGGGGACCAACTATGGCTACACCTTC. It is translated as CASSHGGTNYGYTF. The complete variable domain, with remaining parts taken from reference TRBV5-1 and TRBJ1-2, reads KAGVTQTPRYLIKTRGQQVTLSCSPISGHRSVSWYQQTPGQGLQFLFEYFSETQRNKGNFPGRFSGRQFSNSRSEMNVSTLELGDSALYLCASSHGGTNYGYTFGSGTRLTVV.

V is TRBV10-2 and J is TRBJ1-5; perhaps TRBD1 as D (5 bases). Germline CDR1 WSHSY, CDR2 SAAADI. V gave up 5 bases and J gave up 5 bases, with 13 bases separating them. This CDR3 has 14 amino acids. DNA for the CDR3: TGCGCCAGCAGTAGGGGAAGGCAAGATCAGCCCCAGCATTTT. Translated, it gives CASSRGRQDQPQHF.

This clone was seen a few times. This sample includes further DNA sequences coding for the same CDR3. This rearrangement joins TRBV29-1 to TRBJ2-7, with 12 bases lining up with TRBD1. The V segment lost 5 bases and the J segment 6 bases; nucleotides outside the gene matches: 5. CDR1 and CDR2 from the germline V gene are SQVTM and ANQGSEA. The CDR3 totals 13 residues. The CDR3 loop is CSVPGQGAFEQYF. CDR3 DNA sequence: TGCAGCGTTCCGGGACAGGGGGCATTCGAGCAGTACTTC.

The chain recombines TRBV5-6 with TRBJ2-7, with D possibly matching TRBD1 (6 bases). The germline V and J ends were trimmed by 5 bases and 5 bases, with 14 bases remaining between them. The CDR3 runs to 13 residues. CDR1 is SGHDT and CDR2 is YYEEEE in the germline V gene. CDR3 sequence (DNA): TGTGCCAGCAGTTTGACAGGCGGTAACGAGCAGTACTTC. Translated: CASSLTGGNEQYF.

The V gene is TRBV25-1, the J gene TRBJ2-5, with 8 bases lining up with TRBD1. The CDR3 length is 16 residues. The junction had 10 bases not matched to a gene; V was cut back by 2 bases and J by 5 bases. From germline, CDR1 is MGHDK and CDR2 SYGVNS. The CDR3 nucleotides read TGTGCCAGCAGTGAAGGATGGCAGGGGGCGCGTGAGACCCAGTACTTC. It specifies CASSEGWQGARETQYF. Using reference TRBV25-1 and TRBJ2-5 for the parts outside the CDR3, the full variable domain is EADIYQTPRYLVIGTGKKITLECSQTMGHDKMYWYQQDPGMELHLIHYSYGVNSTEKGDLSSESTVSRIRTEHFPLTLESARPSHTSQYLCASSEGWQGARETQYFGPGTRLLVL.

This chain links TRBV5-3 with TRBJ2-2, with 7 nucleotides matching TRBD1. TRBV5-3 is designated an ORF whose function remains uncertain. The V segment lost 4 bases and the J segment 5 bases; nucleotides outside the gene matches: 2. This CDR3 contains 13 residues. This CDR3 is CARSKDRTGELFF. Written as DNA, the CDR3 is TGTGCCAGAAGCAAGGACAGGACCGGGGAGCTGTTTTTT.

This rearrangement joins TRBV2 to TRBJ1-5; D is unresolved. V lost 7 bases to trimming and J lost 0 bases, with 10 bases between them. This CDR3 has 14 residues. Germline V gene sequence: CDR1 SNHLY, CDR2 FYNNEI. CDR3 sequence (DNA): TGTGCCAGCACTGACTTATATAGCAATCAGCCCCAGCATTTT. Translated: CASTDLYSNQPQHF.